These T cell receptor beta chains were read from a single sample in a study of cytomegalovirus exposure and HLA in healthy donors. Data came from immunoSEQ multiplex PCR; TCRdb stores just in-frame clones and leaves some out. The sample shows some 100,000 clones, over 65% of them seen only once. The sequenced sample consisted of PBMCs. The receptor source for this set is a young woman in good health and CMV-seropositive. The CDR3 runs from the conserved cysteine through the conserved F or W. The D gene is left open where the match is weak. Not all rows give a size; the values are once, few, many and, for expanded clones, a class.

D gene,V gene,clone size,J gene,CDR3 DNA,CDR3 protein
TRBD2,TRBV28,NA,TRBJ2-2,TGTGCCAGCACTACTGGGGTAGCGGGGGGGCTGGCCGGGGAGCTGTTTTTT,CASTTGVAGGLAGELFF
TRBD1,TRBV7-8,few,TRBJ2-7,TGTGCCAGCAGCTTCGACAGGGGCTACGAGCAGTACTTC,CASSFDRGYEQYF
TRBD2,TRBV5-1,once,TRBJ2-3,TGCGCCAGCAGCTTGGGAACTAGCGGGAGGGCGACAGATACGCAGTATTTT,CASSLGTSGRATDTQYF
NA,TRBV27,NA,TRBJ1-2,TGTGCCAGCAGCCAGACAGGATCTTATCTCTATGGCTACACCTTC,CASSQTGSYLYGYTF
TRBD1,TRBV6-6,NA,TRBJ2-5,TGTGCCAGCAGTTACCGGAGGGGGACAGGCAACGAGACCCAGTACTTC,CASSYRRGTGNETQYF
NA,TRBV7-3,NA,TRBJ2-7,TGTGCCAGCAGCTTAAAGGGGGGGCTCTCCTACGAGCAGTACTTC,CASSLKGGLSYEQYF
NA,TRBV29-1,NA,TRBJ2-5,TGCAGCGCTCAACCCACCCTAGCCCCAGAGACCCAGTACTTC,CSAQPTLAPETQYF
TRBD2,TRBV10-3,NA,TRBJ2-1,TGTGCCATCAGTGAAGCGGGAGGCATCTCCTACAATGAGCAGTTCTTC,CAISEAGGISYNEQFF
NA,TRBV28,NA,TRBJ1-4,TGTGCCAGCAGTTTAGGGGGCGCAACTAATGAAAAACTGTTTTTT,CASSLGGATNEKLFF
TRBD2,TRBV7-8,NA,TRBJ2-7,TGTGCCAGCAGCTTCTGGTCCGGGACTAGCGGGTTCTACGAGCAGTACTTC,CASSFWSGTSGFYEQYF
NA,TRBV5-1,NA,TRBJ2-5,TGCGCCAGCAGCTTGGCTAGCAGGGAGACCCAGTACTTC,CASSLASRETQYF
TRBD2,TRBV5-5,NA,TRBJ2-1,TGTGCCAGCAGCTTGCCTAGCGGGGTGTACAATGAGCAGTTCTTC,CASSLPSGVYNEQFF
NA,TRBV7-6,NA,TRBJ2-7,TGTGCCAGCAGCTCCAACTACGAGCAGTACTTC,CASSSNYEQYF
TRBD1,TRBV5-1,NA,TRBJ2-3,TGCGCCAGCAGCCAAGACAGGGACGTCACAGATACGCAGTATTTT,CASSQDRDVTDTQYF
TRBD2,TRBV9,NA,TRBJ2-5,TGTGCCAGCAGCAGAGGGACTAGCGGCCTACAAGAGACCCAGTACTTC,CASSRGTSGLQETQYF
NA,TRBV6-6,NA,TRBJ1-3,TGTGGCGTTAAAGGGGGCTCTGGAAACACCATATATTTT,CGVKGGSGNTIYF
NA,TRBV7-2,NA,TRBJ2-5,TGTGCCAGCAGCTTAGGTTCAGGATCAGGGACCCAGTACTTC,CASSLGSGSGTQYF
TRBD1,TRBV2,NA,TRBJ1-5,TGTGCCAGCTCCGGACAGGAGGGGCTCCGGCCCCAGCATTTT,CASSGQEGLRPQHF
NA,TRBV15,NA,TRBJ2-1,TGTGCCACCAGCAGAGAGTCAGGATACAATGAGCAGTTCTTC,CATSRESGYNEQFF
TRBD1,TRBV2,NA,TRBJ2-3,TGTGCCAGCAGTGCGTCCGGGACAGGGTTAGATACGCAGTATTTT,CASSASGTGLDTQYF
TRBD2,TRBV6-5,NA,TRBJ2-1,TGTGCCAGTATGTCTAGCGGGAGTGAGTATGAGCAGTTCTTC,CASMSSGSEYEQFF
NA,TRBV19,NA,TRBJ2-3,TGTGCCAGTAGCCACCCTACGGGGGATAGCACAGATACGCAGTATTTT,CASSHPTGDSTDTQYF
NA,TRBV7-2,few,TRBJ1-3,TGTGCCAGCAGCTTCGACTTGTCCTCTGGAAACACCATATATTTT,CASSFDLSSGNTIYF
TRBD1,TRBV9,NA,TRBJ1-3,TGTGCCAGCAGCGACCCCATGACAGGGAGCGGAAACACCATATATTTT,CASSDPMTGSGNTIYF
NA,TRBV15,NA,TRBJ2-1,TGTGCCACCAGCAGATCCAGGGGATCGTACAATGAGCAGTTCTTC,CATSRSRGSYNEQFF
TRBD2,TRBV2,NA,TRBJ2-7,TGTGCCAGCAAGGGACTAGCGGGCATTTGGGACGAGCAGTACTTC,CASKGLAGIWDEQYF
NA,TRBV4-1,few,TRBJ2-7,TGTGCCAGCAGCCAAGAAACCCCGGGGGTGGAGCAGTACTTC,CASSQETPGVEQYF
NA,TRBV30,few,TRBJ2-3,TGTGCCTGGAGCCCCCAGGGGCAGGGGTCAGATACGCAGTATTTT,CAWSPQGQGSDTQYF
NA,TRBV7-3,NA,TRBJ1-2,TGTGCCAGCAGCTTAACGGCAGGGCAGGGCTACACCTTC,CASSLTAGQGYTF
TRBD2,TRBV5-4,NA,TRBJ2-3,TGTGCCAGCAGCTTAGGGGGGACTAGCGGGCGGACAGATACGCAGTATTTT,CASSLGGTSGRTDTQYF
TRBD2,TRBV5-6,NA,TRBJ2-7,TGTGCCAGCAGCTTGGAAGCTAGCGGGATCTACGAGCAGTACTTC,CASSLEASGIYEQYF
TRBD1,TRBV4-2,few,TRBJ2-3,TGTGCCAGCAGCCAAACCCTAGGGACAGGGAGGGATACGCAGTATTTT,CASSQTLGTGRDTQYF